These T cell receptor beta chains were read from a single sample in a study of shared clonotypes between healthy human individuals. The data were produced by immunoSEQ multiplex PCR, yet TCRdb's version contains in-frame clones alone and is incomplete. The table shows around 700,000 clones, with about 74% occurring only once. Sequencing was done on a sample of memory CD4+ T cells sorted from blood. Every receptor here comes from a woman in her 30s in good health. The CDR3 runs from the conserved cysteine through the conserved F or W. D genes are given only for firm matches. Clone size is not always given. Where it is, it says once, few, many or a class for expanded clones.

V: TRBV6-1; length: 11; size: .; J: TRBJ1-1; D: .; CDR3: CASKDNTEAFF; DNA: TGTGCCAGCAAGGATAATACTGAAGCTTTCTTT
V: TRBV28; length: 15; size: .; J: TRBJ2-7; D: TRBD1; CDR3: CASSRTGGLSYEQYF; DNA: TGTGCCAGCAGTCGTACAGGGGGTTTGTCCTACGAGCAGTACTTC
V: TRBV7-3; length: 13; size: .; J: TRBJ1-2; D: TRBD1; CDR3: CASSLGQDYGYTF; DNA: TGTGCCAGCAGCCTCGGACAGGACTATGGCTACACCTTC
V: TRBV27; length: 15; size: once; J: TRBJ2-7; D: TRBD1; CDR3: CASSRLGTGLREQYF; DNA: TGTGCCAGCAGTCGCCTCGGGACAGGGTTAAGGGAGCAGTACTTC
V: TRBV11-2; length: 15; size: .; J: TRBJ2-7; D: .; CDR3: CASSFDSTPIYEQYF; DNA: TGTGCCAGCAGCTTTGACAGCACCCCGATTTACGAGCAGTACTTC
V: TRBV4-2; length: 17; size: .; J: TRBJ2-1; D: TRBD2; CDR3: CASSHGTSGTYYNEQFF; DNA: TGTGCCAGCAGCCACGGGACTAGCGGGACCTACTACAATGAGCAGTTCTTC
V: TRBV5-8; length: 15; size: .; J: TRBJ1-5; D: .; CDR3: CASSSGPASRQPQHF; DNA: TGTGCCAGCAGCTCCGGGCCAGCATCCCGGCAGCCCCAGCATTTT
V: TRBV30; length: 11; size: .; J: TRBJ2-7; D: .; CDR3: CACRTGYEQYF; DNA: TGTGCCTGCAGGACCGGATACGAGCAGTACTTC
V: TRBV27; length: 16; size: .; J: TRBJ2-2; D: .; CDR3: CASSLYAPHGVGELFF; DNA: TGTGCCAGCAGTTTATACGCCCCCCACGGGGTCGGGGAGCTGTTTTTT
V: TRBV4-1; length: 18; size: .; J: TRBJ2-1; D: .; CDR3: CASSEGGVAEAGYNEQFF; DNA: TGCGCCAGCAGCGAAGGGGGAGTAGCGGAGGCTGGATACAATGAGCAGTTCTTC
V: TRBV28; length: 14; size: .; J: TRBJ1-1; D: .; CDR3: CASRYGGGGTEAFF; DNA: TGTGCCAGCAGGTATGGTGGAGGGGGCACTGAAGCTTTCTTT
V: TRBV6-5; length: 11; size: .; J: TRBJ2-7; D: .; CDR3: CASSPHYEQYF; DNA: TGTGCCAGCAGTCCTCACTACGAGCAGTACTTC
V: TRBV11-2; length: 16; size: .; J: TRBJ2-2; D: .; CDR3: CASTTAATPNTGELFF; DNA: TGTGCCAGCACCACGGCTGCGACGCCGAACACCGGGGAGCTGTTTTTT
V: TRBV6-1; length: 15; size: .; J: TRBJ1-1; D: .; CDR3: CASSDRGTNLEGAFF; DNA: TGTGCCAGCAGTGATCGGGGGACGAATTTGGAGGGGGCTTTCTTT
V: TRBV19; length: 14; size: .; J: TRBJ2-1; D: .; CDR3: CASSKERGSNEQFF; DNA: TGTGCCAGTAGTAAGGAGAGGGGGTCCAATGAGCAGTTCTTC
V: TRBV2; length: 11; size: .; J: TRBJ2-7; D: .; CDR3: CASSGFSEQYF; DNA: TGTGCCAGCAGTGGCTTTTCCGAGCAGTACTTC
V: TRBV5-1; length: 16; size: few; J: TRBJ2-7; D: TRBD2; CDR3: CASSLGSGEGPYEQYF; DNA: TGCGCCAGCAGCCTGGGATCGGGGGAGGGCCCCTACGAGCAGTACTTC